The 2 T cell receptor beta chains in this list originate from one sample, sequenced in a study of low-dose radiotherapy and immunotherapy resistance in tumors. Primers used for first-strand cDNA, a TRAV- and TRBV-specific set, covered both alpha and beta chains. The authors amplified TCRs for about 20 PCR cycles with a constant-region primer and a V-primer adapter. TCRdb recomputed calls from the reads with MiXCR, one row per CDR3 protein. Of 14,000 to 15,000 distinct CDR3 sequences in the sample, around 50% were seen once. The receptors originated from a human donor with advanced metastatic prostate, ovarian, gallbladder or colorectal cancer (not recorded which). This table probably holds off-target reads from a library built for another chain.

The rearrangement uses TRBV4-2 and TRBJ2-1; D unresolved. The CDR3 has 16 residues. Germline loops: CDR1 LGHNA, CDR2 YNFKEQ. Trimming removed 1 base at V and 0 bases at J, with 10 bases between. CDR3 DNA sequence: TGTGCCAGCAGCCAAGTCACAGCCGGCTCCTACAATGAGCAGTTCTTC. Its protein is CASSQVTAGSYNEQFF.

The V and J genes are TRBV2 and TRBJ2-1; 7 bases align to TRBD2. The CDR3 runs 16 residues. J was trimmed by 0 bases and V by 1 base; bases with no gene match: 3. The germline gives CDR1 SNHLY, CDR2 FYNNEI. The CDR3 here is CASSEGVAGSYNEQFF. Here the CDR3 DNA reads TGTGCCAGCAGTGAAGGTGTAGCGGGCTCCTACAATGAGCAGTTCTTC.